This TCR beta chain was recorded in a study of blood T cell repertoires in COVID-19. On the study more broadly: T cells, B-cell-depleted T cells, or PBMCs provided the cDNA or gDNA that served as material.

Libraries were prepared by immunoSEQ multiplex PCR; TCRdb keeps only in-frame clonotypes and omits some of them. The sample yields roughly 74,000 clones, about four fifths seen once. This CDR3 has 14 amino acids. Germline CDR1 is SGHNT and CDR2 is YYREEE (reference sequence). J lost 5 bases, V lost 3 bases, and 4 bases had no gene match. Sequences were obtained from peripheral blood. The receptor's source is a man aged 65 to 85 with acute or convalescent COVID-19. The rearrangement joins TRBV5-4 to TRBJ2-1; 8 bases align to TRBD1. For the CDR3, the DNA is TGTGCCAGCAGCTCTCGGACAGGGAACAATGAGCAGTTCTTC. This sequence encodes CASSSRTGNNEQFF.